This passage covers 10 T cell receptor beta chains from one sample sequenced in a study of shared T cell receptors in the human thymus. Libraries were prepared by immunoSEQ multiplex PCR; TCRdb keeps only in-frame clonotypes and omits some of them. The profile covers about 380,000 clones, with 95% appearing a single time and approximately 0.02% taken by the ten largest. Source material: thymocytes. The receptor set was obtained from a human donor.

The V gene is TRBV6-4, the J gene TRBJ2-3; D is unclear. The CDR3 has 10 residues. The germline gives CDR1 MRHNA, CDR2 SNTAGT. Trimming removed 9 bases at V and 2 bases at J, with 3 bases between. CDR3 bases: TGTGCCAGTTACACAGATACGCAGTATTTT. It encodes CASYTDTQYF.

CDR3 in amino acids: CASSRGTSGTRTDTQYF. Written as DNA, the CDR3 is TGTGCCAGCTCACGTGGGACTAGCGGGACACGCACAGATACGCAGTATTTT. The chain couples TRBV18 to TRBJ2-3; 13 bases are shared with TRBD2. CDR1 is KGHSH, CDR2 LQKENI, per germline. CDR3 length: 17 amino acids. The ends lost 4 bases at V and 1 base at J; junction bases unmatched: 5.

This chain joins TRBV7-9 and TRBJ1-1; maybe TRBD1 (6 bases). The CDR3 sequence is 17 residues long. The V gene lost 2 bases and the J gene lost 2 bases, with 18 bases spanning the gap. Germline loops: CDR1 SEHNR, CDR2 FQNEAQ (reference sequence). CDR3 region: CASSLRRRDTRNTEAFF. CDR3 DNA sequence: TGTGCCAGCAGCTTACGTCGACGGGACACCCGAAACACTGAAGCTTTCTTT.

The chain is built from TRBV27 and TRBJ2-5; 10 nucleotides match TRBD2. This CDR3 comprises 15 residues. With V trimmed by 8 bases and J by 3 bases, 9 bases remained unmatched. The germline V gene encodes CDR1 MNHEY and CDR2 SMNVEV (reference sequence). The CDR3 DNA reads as TGTGCCAGCCGACGACTAGCGGGTTTGAAAGAGACCCAGTACTTC. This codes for CASRRLAGLKETQYF.

The CDR3 loop is CAWSVRSRGGGELFF. The CDR3 nucleotides are TGTGCCTGGAGTGTACGATCCAGGGGTGGCGGGGAGCTGTTTTTT. This chain connects TRBV30 to TRBJ2-2; tentatively, D is TRBD1 (6 bases). CDR3 length: 15 residues. With 0 bases removed from V and 7 bases from J, the gap between germline ends came to 15 bases. Germline-derived CDR1 and CDR2 are GTSNPN and SVGIG (reference sequence).

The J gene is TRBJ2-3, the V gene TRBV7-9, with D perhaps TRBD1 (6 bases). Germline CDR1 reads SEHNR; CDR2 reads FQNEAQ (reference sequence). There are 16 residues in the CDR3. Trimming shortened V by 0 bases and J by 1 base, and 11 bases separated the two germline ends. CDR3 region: CASSLAPQGRTDTQYF. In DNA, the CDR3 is TGTGCCAGCAGCTTAGCACCCCAGGGGCGCACAGATACGCAGTATTTT.

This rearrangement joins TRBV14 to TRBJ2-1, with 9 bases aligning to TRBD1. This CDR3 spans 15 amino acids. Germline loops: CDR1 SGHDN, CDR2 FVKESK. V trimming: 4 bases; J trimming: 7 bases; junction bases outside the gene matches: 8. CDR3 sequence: CASSPRTDRGNEQFF. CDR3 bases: TGTGCCAGCAGCCCCCGTACCGACAGGGGGAATGAGCAGTTCTTC.

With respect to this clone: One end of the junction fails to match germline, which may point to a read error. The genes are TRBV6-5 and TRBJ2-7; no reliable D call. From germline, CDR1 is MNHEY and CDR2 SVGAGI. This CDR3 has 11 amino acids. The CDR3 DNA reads TGCCCGAAGGGTAGGTCCTACGAGCAGTACTTC. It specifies CPKGRSYEQYF.

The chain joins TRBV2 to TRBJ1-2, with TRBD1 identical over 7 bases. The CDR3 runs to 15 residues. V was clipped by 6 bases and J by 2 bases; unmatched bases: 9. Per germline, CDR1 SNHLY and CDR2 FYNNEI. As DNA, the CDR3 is TGTGCCAGCAGATGTCGGGACAGACTAAACTATGGCTACACCTTC. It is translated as CASRCRDRLNYGYTF.

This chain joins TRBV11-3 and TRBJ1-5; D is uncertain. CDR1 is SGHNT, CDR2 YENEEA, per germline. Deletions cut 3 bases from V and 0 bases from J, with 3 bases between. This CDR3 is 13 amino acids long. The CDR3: CASSLDSNQPQHF. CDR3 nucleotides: TGTGCCAGCAGCTTGGATAGCAATCAGCCCCAGCATTTT.